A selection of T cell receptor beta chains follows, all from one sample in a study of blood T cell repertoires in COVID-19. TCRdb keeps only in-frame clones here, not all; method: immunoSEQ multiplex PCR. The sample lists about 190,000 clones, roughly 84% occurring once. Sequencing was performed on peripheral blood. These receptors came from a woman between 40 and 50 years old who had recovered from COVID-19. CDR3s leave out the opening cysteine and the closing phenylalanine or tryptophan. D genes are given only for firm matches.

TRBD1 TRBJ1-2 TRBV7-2 ASSGRTGNYGYT
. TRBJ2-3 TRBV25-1 ASSESLDTQY
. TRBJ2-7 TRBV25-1 ASSGDRSGREQY
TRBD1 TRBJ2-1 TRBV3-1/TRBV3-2 ASSQGGIRDRGFDEQF
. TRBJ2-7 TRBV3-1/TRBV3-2 ASSSGWDISYEQY
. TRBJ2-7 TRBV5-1 ASSFTVSYEQY
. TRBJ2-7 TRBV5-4 ASSSDLDEQY
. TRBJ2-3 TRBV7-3 ASSPKQGPTDTQY
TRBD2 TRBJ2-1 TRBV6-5 ASSRTSGSSGEQF
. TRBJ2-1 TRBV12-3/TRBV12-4 ASSAVPGEQF
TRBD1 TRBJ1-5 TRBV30 AWSDSRRGFFQPQH
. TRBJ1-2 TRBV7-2 ASSLEAYGYT
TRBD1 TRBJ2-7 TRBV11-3 ASSPGTGREQY
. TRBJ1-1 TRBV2 ASRQGENTEAF
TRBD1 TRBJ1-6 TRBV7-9 ASSLAGTGVSPLH
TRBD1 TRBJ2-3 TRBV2 ASNRDRGADTQY
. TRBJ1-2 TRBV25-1 ASSMAGASYGYT
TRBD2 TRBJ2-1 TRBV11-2 ASSFLSSSGRTYNEQF
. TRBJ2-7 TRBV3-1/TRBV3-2 ASSQGGGGHYEQY
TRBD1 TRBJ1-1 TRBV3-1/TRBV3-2 ASSYGTGGEAF
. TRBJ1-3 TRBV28 ASSFPLGGSGGNTIY
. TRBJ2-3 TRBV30 AWSVLYSLPGGTDTQY
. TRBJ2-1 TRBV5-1 ASSFGTAYNEQF
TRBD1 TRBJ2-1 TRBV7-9 ASSPTGQDTYNEQF
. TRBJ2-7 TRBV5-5 ASSPGGREKYEQY
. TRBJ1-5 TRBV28 ASSFSGQGSNQPQH
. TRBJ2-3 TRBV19 ASSTTAGDLTDTQY
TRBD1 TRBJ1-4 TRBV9 ASSVGQGSEKLF
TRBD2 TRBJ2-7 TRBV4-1 ASSQDISGRGWYEQY
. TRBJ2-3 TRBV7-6 ASSVIKTNTDTQY
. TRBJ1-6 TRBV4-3 ASSQGRGGSNSPLH
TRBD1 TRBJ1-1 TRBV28 ASSPTGTGGPNTEAF
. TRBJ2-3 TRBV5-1 ASSPSRTDTQY
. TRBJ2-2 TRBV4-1 ASSQAGEGTGELF
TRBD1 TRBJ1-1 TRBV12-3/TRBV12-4 ASRTGWDSEAF
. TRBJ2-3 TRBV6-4 ASSNYLGAGGTDTQY
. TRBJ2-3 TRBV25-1 ASSDWGRDTDTQY
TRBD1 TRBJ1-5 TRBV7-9 ASSLVLDYRGENQPQH
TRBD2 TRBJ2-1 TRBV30 AWSLATTSGKVNEQF
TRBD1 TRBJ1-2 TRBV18 ASSPIQGADYGYT
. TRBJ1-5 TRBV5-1 ASAPVPGKHQPQH
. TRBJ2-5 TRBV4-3 ASSQAVTAQETQY
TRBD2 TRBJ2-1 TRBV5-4 ASSLAGGQPGYNEQF
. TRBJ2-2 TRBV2 ASSEPVGTGELF
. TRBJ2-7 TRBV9 ASSVDTSKTREQY
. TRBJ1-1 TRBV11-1 ASAKGGNEAF
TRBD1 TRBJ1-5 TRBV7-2 ASSLGQGDQPQH
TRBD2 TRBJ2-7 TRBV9 ASSVSPSGSYEQY
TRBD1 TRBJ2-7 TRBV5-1 ASTPDRPTTYEQY
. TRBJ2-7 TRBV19 ATSYSYEQY
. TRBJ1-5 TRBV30 AWSVGRSNQPQH
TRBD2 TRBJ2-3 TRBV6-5 ASSKREVADTQY
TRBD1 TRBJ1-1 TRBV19 ASSIGYGTGLTEAF